The next 22 T cell receptor beta chains were all read from a single sample in a study of long-term antiretroviral therapy in people with HIV. Survey-level resolution applied to immunoSEQ assay v3.0. Profiled with immunoSEQ multiplex PCR; TCRdb holds only in-frame clones, not every one. The top ten hold under 8% of the sample, which has about 19,000 clones, 79% seen once. The source material was unsorted PBMCs, sampled at the start of antiretroviral therapy, before treatment. Every receptor here comes from a man aged 18 to 29 with HIV.

This clone was detected only a few times. The genes are TRBV6-6 and TRBJ2-1; a possible D gene is TRBD1 (6 bases). CDR1 and CDR2 (germline): MNHNY, SVGAGI (reference sequence). This CDR3 is 11 amino acids long. The germline V and J ends were trimmed by 5 bases and 12 bases, with 11 bases remaining between them. In DNA, the CDR3 is TGTGCCAGCAGTGACAGGACACGGCAGTTCTTC. It is translated as CASSDRTRQFF.

The chain employs TRBV6-5 and TRBJ2-3; TRBD2 matches 10 bases. The ends lost 0 bases at V and 6 bases at J; junction bases unmatched: 6. The CDR3 sequence is 16 residues long. Germline V CDR1 and CDR2: MNHEY, SVGAGI. The CDR3 bases are TGTGCCAGCAGTTACTCGAGGCTAGCGGGAGATGATACGCAGTATTTT. Amino acid sequence: CASSYSRLAGDDTQYF.

The V gene is TRBV28, the J gene TRBJ1-1; D unresolved. The V end lost 6 bases, the J end lost 0 bases, and 14 bases lay between the germline ends. Germline lookup yields CDR1 MDHEN and CDR2 SYDVKM. The CDR3 is 15 amino acids. CDR3 residues: CASSPLGLLNTEAFF. Here the CDR3 DNA reads TGTGCCAGCAGCCCCCTAGGACTCCTGAACACTGAAGCTTTCTTT.

The chain joins TRBV7-9 to TRBJ2-7; 7 bases align to TRBD1. CDR3 length equals 13 residues. Germline V gives CDR1 SEHNR, CDR2 FQNEAQ (reference sequence). Trimming took 7 bases from V and 0 from J; bases not matched to a gene: 3. The CDR3 loop is CASTGTDSYEQYF. The DNA for the CDR3 is TGTGCCAGCACCGGGACAGACTCCTACGAGCAGTACTTC.

The chain links TRBV5-1 to TRBJ2-2, with TRBD2 as a possible D gene (5 bases). From germline, CDR1 is SGHRS and CDR2 YFSETQ. Trimming stripped 0 bases from V and 5 bases from J, with 11 bases between. The CDR3 has 15 residues. Here the CDR3 reads CASSLETRATGELFF. CDR3 nucleotide sequence: TGCGCCAGCAGCTTGGAAACTAGGGCAACCGGGGAGCTGTTTTTT.

CDR3 residues: CASSLGPSETYEQYF. DNA of the CDR3: TGTGCCAGCAGTTTAGGGCCTAGTGAAACCTACGAGCAGTACTTC. V gene TRBV28 combines with J gene TRBJ2-7; unclear D gene. The length of the CDR3 is 15 residues. V lost 2 bases and J lost 2, with 13 bases in between. The germline V gene has CDR1 MDHEN and CDR2 SYDVKM.

The rearrangement joins TRBV5-6 to TRBJ2-6; D unclear. The CDR3 spans 17 residues. Germline V gene data show CDR1 as SGHDT and CDR2 as YYEEEE. The V gene lost 1 base and the J gene lost 0 bases, with 11 bases spanning the gap. CDR3 bases: TGTGCCAGCAGCTTGTGGGCGACTTCCTCTGGGGCCAACGTCCTGACTTTC. Encoded protein: CASSLWATSSGANVLTF.

The chain recombines TRBV6-5 with TRBJ2-7; D possibly corresponds to TRBD2 (6 bases). The CDR3 loop spans 14 amino acids. V shed 5 bases and J shed 3 bases, with 14 bases lying between them. Germline V gene data show CDR1 as MNHEY and CDR2 as SVGAGI. CDR3: CASSRLTRFYEQYF. The CDR3 nucleotides are TGTGCCAGCAGTCGGTTGACTAGGTTCTACGAGCAGTACTTC.

This clone was detected only a few times. Written as DNA, the CDR3 is TGTGCCAGCAGTCTATCCTACGGGACAGGGACTACTAGCGAGCAGTACTTC. Translated: CASSLSYGTGTTSEQYF. This chain uses TRBV28 with TRBJ2-7, with 9 bases that match TRBD1. The CDR3 length is 17 residues. With 5 bases clipped from V and 6 bases from J, the junction kept 17 bases outside the gene matches. CDR1 and CDR2 from the germline V gene are MDHEN and SYDVKM.

By share of the sample, this clone is medium-sized. The V and J genes are TRBV5-1 and TRBJ1-4; no clear D. The length of the CDR3 is 13 residues. Per germline, CDR1 SGHRS and CDR2 YFSETQ. V was trimmed by 8 bases and J by 0 bases, leaving 8 bases between them. In nucleotides, the CDR3 is TGCGCCAGTAAAGCAACAACTAATGAAAAACTGTTTTTT. It translates to CASKATTNEKLFF.

The CDR3 nucleotides are TGTGCCAGCAGCGCGGACAGTAACACTGAAGCTTTCTTT. Its protein product is CASSADSNTEAFF. This chain joins TRBV9 and TRBJ1-1; TRBD1 might be the D (6 bases). CDR3 length: 13 amino acids. V was cut by 3 bases and J by 2 bases, with 8 bases left in between. Germline CDR1 SGDLS, CDR2 YYNGEE.

V usage is TRBV19 and J usage is TRBJ2-1; 9 nucleotides align to TRBD1. The CDR3 spans 16 residues. In germline, CDR1 is LNHDA, CDR2 SQIVND (reference sequence). V lost 0 bases and J lost 8; bases outside the gene matches: 8. The chain's CDR3 is CASSIDLGTGLYEQFF. The CDR3 DNA reads as TGTGCCAGTAGTATAGATCTGGGGACAGGGTTATATGAGCAGTTCTTC.

The chain uses TRBV5-5 and TRBJ1-1, with D maybe TRBD1 (5 bases). Germline V gene sequence: CDR1 SGHKS, CDR2 YYEKEE (reference sequence). CDR3 length: 16 amino acids. Trimming shortened V by 4 bases and J by 5 bases, and 21 bases separated the two germline ends. DNA for the CDR3: TGTGCCAGCAGCCTGGCCGACGCAGGGTATCGAACTGAAGCTTTCTTT. Translating gives CASSLADAGYRTEAFF.

The chain links TRBV5-6 to TRBJ2-7; 8 nucleotides match TRBD2. Germline CDR1 SGHDT, CDR2 YYEEEE. V lost 4 bases and J lost 2; bases outside the gene matches: 5. CDR3 length equals 14 residues. CDR3 sequence: CASSGSGITYEQYF. CDR3 in DNA: TGTGCCAGCAGCGGTAGCGGGATCACCTACGAGCAGTACTTC.

The rearrangement links TRBV4-3 to TRBJ2-7; the match to TRBD1 covers 8 bases. Unmatched junction bases numbered 9, after V lost 0 bases and J lost 5 bases. The CDR3 totals 16 residues. Germline V gene sequence: CDR1 LGHNA, CDR2 YSLEER. CDR3 in DNA: TGCGCCAGCAGCCAAGATTTCCTAGGGACAGGCAACGAGCAGTACTTC. Translation gives CASSQDFLGTGNEQYF.

The chain couples TRBV15 to TRBJ2-1, with a weak D call TRBD2 (6 bases). Trimming stripped 0 bases from V and 4 bases from J, with 10 bases between. CDR3 length: 15 amino acids. In germline, CDR1 is LNHNV, CDR2 YYDKDF (reference sequence). CDR3 loop: CATSREGLPYNEQFF. The CDR3 bases are TGTGCCACCAGCAGAGAGGGACTCCCTTACAATGAGCAGTTCTTC.

V gene TRBV6-6 combines with J gene TRBJ2-7, with unresolved D. Trimming cost V 6 bases and J 3 bases, with 12 bases left between them. This CDR3 has 13 residues. CDR1 MNHNY and CDR2 SVGAGI come from the germline V gene (reference sequence). Here the CDR3 reads CASSPQRNYEQYF. The CDR3 nucleotides are TGTGCCAGCAGCCCCCAGCGTAACTACGAGCAGTACTTC.

V usage is TRBV7-2 and J usage is TRBJ2-6; D is ambiguous. Trimming left V 1 base short and J 3 bases short, with 7 bases between. This CDR3 comprises 15 residues. Germline loops: CDR1 SGHTA, CDR2 FQGNSA. The CDR3 DNA follows: TGTGCCAGCAGCTTAGGCTTCCGTGGGGCCAACGTCCTGACTTTC. Translating gives CASSLGFRGANVLTF.

V usage is TRBV4-2 and J usage is TRBJ1-2; TRBD1 is a possible D gene (6 bases). V lost 0 bases, J lost 5 bases, and 13 bases lay in between. Germline values: CDR1 LGHNA, CDR2 YNFKEQ. This CDR3 spans 15 amino acids. The chain's CDR3 is CASSQEGGGGYGYTF. The CDR3, as DNA: TGTGCCAGCAGCCAAGAAGGAGGAGGGGGTTATGGCTACACCTTC.

The chain recombines TRBV19 with TRBJ2-1; 8 bases map to TRBD1. The V gene end was trimmed by 3 bases and the J gene end by 4 bases; junction bases not matched to a gene: 5. Germline CDR1 reads LNHDA; CDR2 reads SQIVND (reference sequence). This CDR3 region has 15 residues. CDR3 DNA sequence: TGTGCCAGTAGTATTTCAGGGGGCCAGTACAATGAGCAGTTCTTC. The encoded protein is CASSISGGQYNEQFF.

The chain has TRBV6-5 and TRBJ1-1; 7 bases line up with TRBD1. With 7 bases clipped from V and 4 bases from J, the junction kept 6 bases outside the gene matches. This CDR3 comprises 13 residues. Germline V lookup: CDR1 MNHEY, CDR2 SVGAGI. CDR3 amino acids: CASKKTGTTEAFF. As DNA, the CDR3 is TGTGCCAGCAAGAAGACAGGGACCACTGAAGCTTTCTTT.

The rearrangement uses TRBV5-4 and TRBJ1-2; the D gene is possibly TRBD1 (5 bases). Looked up from germline, CDR1 is SGHNT and CDR2 is YYREEE (reference sequence). Trimming took 4 bases from V and 2 from J, leaving 12 bases between them. The length of the CDR3 is 14 residues. CDR3 DNA sequence: TGTGCCAGCAGCCCGAGGGACGGCAACTATGGCTACACCTTC. As protein: CASSPRDGNYGYTF.